This T cell receptor (beta chain) was profiled in a study of blood T cell repertoires in COVID-19. Looking at the study overall: PBMCs, B-cell-depleted T cells, or T cells provided the cDNA or gDNA that made up the material.

The CDR3 has 16 residues. Losses at the gene ends were 5 bases for V and 3 bases for J; bases not matched to a gene: 11. Looked up from germline, CDR1 is SGHNT and CDR2 is YENEEA. Profiled with immunoSEQ multiplex PCR; TCRdb holds only in-frame clones, not every one. The sample lists approximately 300,000 clones, more than 80% occurring once. This receptor was obtained from a woman aged 25 to 39 with COVID-19, enrolled during active disease. The V gene is TRBV11-3, the J gene TRBJ2-3; 7 nucleotides match TRBD2. The sequencing input was peripheral blood. The CDR3 spells CASSPEGGQRTDTQYF. CDR3 in DNA: TGTGCCAGCAGCCCGGAGGGAGGGCAGCGGACAGATACGCAGTATTTT.